This TCR beta chain came from a study of T cell responses to AZD1222 COVID-19 vaccine. J was trimmed by 4 bases and V by 5 bases; bases with no gene match: 9. The CDR3 contains 16 residues. Germline V gives CDR1 SGHVS, CDR2 FQNEAQ. Pooling was applied to second doses at about 4 or about 12 weeks. This table comes from immunoSEQ multiplex PCR, and its TCRdb copy is limited to in-frame clones, with some not included. The table shows about 78,000 clones, with 90% occurring only once. On this clone itself: The antigen is unknown.

Study outcomes and limitations: Only a handful of AZD1222 recipients tested seropositive at baseline. Clonal diversity was possibly underestimated; the donors were predominantly white British and more often female.

This chain joins TRBV7-8 and TRBJ1-3; 9 bases are a match to TRBD1. The sequence derives from an adult who received the AZD1222 COVID-19 vaccine. The sequences come from peripheral blood, collected 28 days after the second AZD1222 dose. The CDR3 nucleotides read TGTGCCAGCAGCCCTACAGGGGGCTTAGGCGGAAACACCATATATTTT. Protein: CASSPTGGLGGNTIYF.